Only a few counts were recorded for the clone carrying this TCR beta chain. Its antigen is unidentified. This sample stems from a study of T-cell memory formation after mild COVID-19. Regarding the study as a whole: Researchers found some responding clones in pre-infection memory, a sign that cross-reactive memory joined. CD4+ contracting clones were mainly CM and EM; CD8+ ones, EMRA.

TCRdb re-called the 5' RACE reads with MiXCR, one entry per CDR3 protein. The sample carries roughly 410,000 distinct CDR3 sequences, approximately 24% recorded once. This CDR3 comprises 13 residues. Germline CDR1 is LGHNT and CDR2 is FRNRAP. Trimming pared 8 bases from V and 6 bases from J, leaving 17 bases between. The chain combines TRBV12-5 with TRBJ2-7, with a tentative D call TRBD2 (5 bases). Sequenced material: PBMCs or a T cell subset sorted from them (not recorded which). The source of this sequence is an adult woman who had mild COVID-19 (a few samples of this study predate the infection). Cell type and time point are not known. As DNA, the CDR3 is TGTGCTAGTTCCAAGGACTGGGCGGGCGAGCAGTACTTC. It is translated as CASSKDWAGEQYF.